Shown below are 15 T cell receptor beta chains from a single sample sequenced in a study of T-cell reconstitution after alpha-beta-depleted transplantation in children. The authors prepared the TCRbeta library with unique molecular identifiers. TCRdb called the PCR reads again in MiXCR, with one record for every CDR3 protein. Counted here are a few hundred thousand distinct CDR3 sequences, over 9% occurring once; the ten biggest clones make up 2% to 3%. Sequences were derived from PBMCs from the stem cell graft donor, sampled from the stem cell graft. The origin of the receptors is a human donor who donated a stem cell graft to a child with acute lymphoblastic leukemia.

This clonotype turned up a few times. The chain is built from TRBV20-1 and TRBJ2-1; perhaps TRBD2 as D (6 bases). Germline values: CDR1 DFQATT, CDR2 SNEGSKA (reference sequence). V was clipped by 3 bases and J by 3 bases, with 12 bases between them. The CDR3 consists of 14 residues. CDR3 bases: TGCAGTGCTAGGGGGGACTCCTACTACAATGAGCAGTTCTTC. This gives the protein CSARGDSYYNEQFF.

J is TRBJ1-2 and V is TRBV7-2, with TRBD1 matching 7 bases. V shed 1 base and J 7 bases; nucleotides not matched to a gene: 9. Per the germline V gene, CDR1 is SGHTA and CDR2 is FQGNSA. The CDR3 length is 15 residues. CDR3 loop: CASSLEGGDSGGYTF. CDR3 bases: TGTGCCAGCAGCTTAGAGGGGGGGGACAGCGGTGGCTACACCTTC.

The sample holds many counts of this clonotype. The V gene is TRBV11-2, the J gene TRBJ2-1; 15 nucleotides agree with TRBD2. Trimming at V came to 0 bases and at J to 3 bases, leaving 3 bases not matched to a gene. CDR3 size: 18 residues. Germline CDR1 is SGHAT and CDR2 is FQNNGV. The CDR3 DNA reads TGTGCCAGCAGCTTAGAAGGGACTAGCGGGAGGTTCTACAATGAGCAGTTCTTC. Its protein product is CASSLEGTSGRFYNEQFF.

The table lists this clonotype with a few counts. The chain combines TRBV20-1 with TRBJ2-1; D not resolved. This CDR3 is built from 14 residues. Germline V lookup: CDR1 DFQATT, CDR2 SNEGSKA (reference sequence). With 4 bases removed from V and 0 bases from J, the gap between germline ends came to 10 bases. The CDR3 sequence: CSAIGPSSYNEQFF. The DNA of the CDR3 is TGCAGTGCTATTGGCCCGAGCTCCTACAATGAGCAGTTCTTC.

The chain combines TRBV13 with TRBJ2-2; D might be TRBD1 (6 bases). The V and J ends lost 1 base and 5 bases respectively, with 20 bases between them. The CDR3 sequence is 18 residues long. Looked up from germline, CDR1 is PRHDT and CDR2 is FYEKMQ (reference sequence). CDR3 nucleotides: TGTGCCAGCAGCTTAGAGCAGTCGGCAGGGGTTGGAACCGGGGAGCTGTTTTTT. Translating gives CASSLEQSAGVGTGELFF.

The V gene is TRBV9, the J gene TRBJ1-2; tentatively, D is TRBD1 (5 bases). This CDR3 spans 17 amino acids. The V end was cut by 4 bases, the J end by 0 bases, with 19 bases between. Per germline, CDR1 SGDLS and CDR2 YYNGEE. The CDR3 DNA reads TGTGCCAGCAGCTCGCCGTTGGGGCAGGGAGCTAACTATGGCTACACCTTC. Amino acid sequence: CASSSPLGQGANYGYTF.

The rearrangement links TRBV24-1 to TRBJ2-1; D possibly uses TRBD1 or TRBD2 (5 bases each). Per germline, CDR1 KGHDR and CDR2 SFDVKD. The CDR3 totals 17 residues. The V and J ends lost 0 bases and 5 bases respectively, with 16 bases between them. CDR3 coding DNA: TGTGCCACCAGTGATTTGGCCCCCCACGGGACCGACAATGAGCAGTTCTTC. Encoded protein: CATSDLAPHGTDNEQFF.

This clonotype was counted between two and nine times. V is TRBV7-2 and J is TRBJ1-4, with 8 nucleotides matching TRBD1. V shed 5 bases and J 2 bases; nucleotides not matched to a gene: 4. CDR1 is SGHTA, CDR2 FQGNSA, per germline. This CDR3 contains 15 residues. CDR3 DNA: TGTGCCAGCAGCACAGGGGGGTGGACTAATGAAAAACTGTTTTTT. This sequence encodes CASSTGGWTNEKLFF. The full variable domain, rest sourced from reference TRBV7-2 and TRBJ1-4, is GAGVSQSPSNKVTEKGKDVELRCDPISGHTALYWYRQSLGQGLEFLIYFQGNSAPDKSGLPSDRFSAERTGGSVSTLTIQRTQQEDSAVYLCASSTGGWTNEKLFFGSGTQLSVL.

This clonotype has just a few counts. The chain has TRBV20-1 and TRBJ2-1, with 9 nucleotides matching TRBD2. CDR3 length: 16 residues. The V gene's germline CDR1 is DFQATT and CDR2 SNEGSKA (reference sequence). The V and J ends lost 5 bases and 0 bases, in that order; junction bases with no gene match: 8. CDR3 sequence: CSAGAGSGSSYNEQFF. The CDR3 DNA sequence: TGCAGTGCTGGGGCCGGTAGCGGGAGCTCCTACAATGAGCAGTTCTTC.

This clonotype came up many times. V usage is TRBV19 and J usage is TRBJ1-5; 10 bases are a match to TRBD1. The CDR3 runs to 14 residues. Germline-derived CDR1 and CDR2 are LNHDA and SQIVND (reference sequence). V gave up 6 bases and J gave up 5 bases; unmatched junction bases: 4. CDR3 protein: CASSGDRGHQPQHF. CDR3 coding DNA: TGTGCCAGTAGCGGGGACAGGGGCCATCAGCCCCAGCATTTT. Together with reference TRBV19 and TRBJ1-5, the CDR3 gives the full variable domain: DGGITQSPKYLFRKEGQNVTLSCEQNLNHDAMYWYRQDPGQGLRLIYYSQIVNDFQKGDIAEGYSVSREKKESFPLTVTSAQKNPTAFYLCASSGDRGHQPQHFGDGTRLSIL.

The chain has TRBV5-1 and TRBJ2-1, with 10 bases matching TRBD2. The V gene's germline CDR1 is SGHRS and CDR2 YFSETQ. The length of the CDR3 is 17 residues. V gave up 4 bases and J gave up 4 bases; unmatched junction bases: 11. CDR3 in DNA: TGCGCCAGCAGCATATCGCTAAGCGGGAGGGCATACAATGAGCAGTTCTTC. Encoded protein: CASSISLSGRAYNEQFF.

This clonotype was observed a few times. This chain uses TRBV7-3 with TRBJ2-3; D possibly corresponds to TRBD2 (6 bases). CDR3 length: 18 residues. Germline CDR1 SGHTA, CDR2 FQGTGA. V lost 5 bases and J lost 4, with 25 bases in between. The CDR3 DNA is TGTGCCAGCAGCGCAAGGGGCCGGGGAGTACGGGACTCAGATACGCAGTATTTT. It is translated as CASSARGRGVRDSDTQYF.

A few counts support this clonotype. This CDR3 is CASSPRTGRQETQYF. For the CDR3, the DNA is TGTGCCAGCAGTCCCCGGACAGGGCGGCAAGAGACCCAGTACTTC. This chain uses TRBV12-3 or TRBV12-4 with TRBJ2-5; 8 nucleotides match TRBD1. The CDR3 has 15 amino acids. J was trimmed by 2 bases and V by 5 bases; bases with no gene match: 7.

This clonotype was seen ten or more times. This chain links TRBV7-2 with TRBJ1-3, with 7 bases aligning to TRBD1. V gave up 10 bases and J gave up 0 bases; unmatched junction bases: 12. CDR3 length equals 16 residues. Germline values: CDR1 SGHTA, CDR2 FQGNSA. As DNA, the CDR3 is TGTGCCATCCAGGGGGGCCAGTCCTTCTCTGGAAACACCATATATTTT. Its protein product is CAIQGGQSFSGNTIYF.

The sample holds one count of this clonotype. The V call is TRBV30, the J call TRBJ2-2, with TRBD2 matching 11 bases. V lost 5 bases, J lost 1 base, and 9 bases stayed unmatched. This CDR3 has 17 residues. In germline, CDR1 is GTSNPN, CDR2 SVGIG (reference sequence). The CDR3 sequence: CAWGTGLAGGNTGELFF. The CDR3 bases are TGTGCCTGGGGAACGGGTCTAGCGGGAGGGAACACCGGGGAGCTGTTTTTT.